Detailed here is one T cell receptor (beta chain). Antigen: not known. The CDR3 runs to 15 residues. Germline V gene data show CDR1 as MGHRA and CDR2 as YSYEKL. The V gene lost 1 base and the J gene lost 0 bases, with 9 bases spanning the gap. Of the isolated RNA, all was reverse transcribed, and so the sequenced material was expressed TCRB transcripts. Assay: immunoSEQ multiplex PCR; the TCRdb copy retains only in-frame clones and omits some. The table includes 640,000 or so clones, around an eighth detected once. These data come from a study of beta chain features in type 1 diabetes. Whole-study findings and limits: Moderate but significant shortening of TCRB CDR3s was recorded in all four CD4+ subsets from Type 1 diabetes patients.

This rearrangement joins TRBV4-1 to TRBJ1-1; unclear D gene. The clonotype originates from a man aged 18-30 years with type 1 diabetes. The source material was naive CD4+ T cells from blood. CDR3 in amino acids: CASSQVFRVNTEAFF. CDR3 bases: TGCGCCAGCAGCCAAGTCTTCCGGGTGAACACTGAAGCTTTCTTT.